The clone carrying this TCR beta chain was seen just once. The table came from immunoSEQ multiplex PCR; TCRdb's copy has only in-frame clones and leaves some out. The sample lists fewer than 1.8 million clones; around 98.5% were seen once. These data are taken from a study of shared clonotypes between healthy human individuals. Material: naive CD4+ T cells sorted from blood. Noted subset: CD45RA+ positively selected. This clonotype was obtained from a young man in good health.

The CDR3 here is CASSIGPVDRNYEQYF. The CDR3 DNA reads TGTGCCAGTAGTATAGGGCCTGTTGACAGAAACTACGAGCAGTACTTC. The rearrangement uses TRBV19 and TRBJ2-7; D is perhaps TRBD1 (5 bases). CDR3 size: 16 residues. Germline loops: CDR1 LNHDA, CDR2 SQIVND (reference sequence). Between the trimmed V and J ends, which lost 1 base and 3 bases, there was a span of 16 bases.